The sequence of this T cell receptor beta chain was determined in a study of T-cell memory formation after mild COVID-19. Findings and limits, study-wide: Clones from the second wave (peaking day 37) had unconfirmed SARS-CoV-2 specificity.

V was pared by 5 bases and J by 4 bases, with 5 bases of the junction left unmatched. The CDR3 has 15 amino acids. CDR1 is SGHTA, CDR2 FQGNSA, per germline. This clonotype was counted only a few times. What it recognizes is unknown. TCRdb redid the calling of the 5' RACE reads with MiXCR, one entry per CDR3 protein. The data contain under 300,000 distinct CDR3 sequences, roughly 15% of them seen just once; the ten biggest clones take up approximately 3.5%. The chain joins TRBV7-2 to TRBJ2-1; 10 bases fit TRBD1. The source is a man in his late teens or twenties who had mild COVID-19 (a few samples of this study predate the infection). Cell type and time point are not known. Sequencing used PBMCs or a T cell subset sorted from them (not recorded which). The CDR3 DNA reads as TGTGCCAGCAGCGCGGACAGGGGGGTTTACAATGAGCAGTTCTTC. Translation: CASSADRGVYNEQFF.